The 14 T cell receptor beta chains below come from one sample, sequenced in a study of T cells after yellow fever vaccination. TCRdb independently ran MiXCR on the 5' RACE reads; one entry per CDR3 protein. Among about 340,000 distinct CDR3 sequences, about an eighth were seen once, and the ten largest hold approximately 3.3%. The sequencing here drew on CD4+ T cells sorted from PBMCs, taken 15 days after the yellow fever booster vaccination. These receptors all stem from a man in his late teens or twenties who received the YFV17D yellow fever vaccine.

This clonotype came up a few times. DNA of the CDR3: TGCGCCAGCAGCTTGGGGGACAGGGGGCGAACCTACGAGCAGTACGTC. Translation gives CASSLGDRGRTYEQYV. The rearrangement joins TRBV5-1 to TRBJ2-7, with 12 bases fitting TRBD1. CDR1 is SGHRS and CDR2 is YFSETQ in the germline V gene. J was trimmed by 2 bases and V by 0 bases; bases with no gene match: 3. The CDR3 is 16 amino acids.

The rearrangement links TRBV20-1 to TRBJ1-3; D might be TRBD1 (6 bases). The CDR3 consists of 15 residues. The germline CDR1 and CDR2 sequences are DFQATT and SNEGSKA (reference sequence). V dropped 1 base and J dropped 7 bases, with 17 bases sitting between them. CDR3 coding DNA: TGCAGTGCTAGAGTAGGTTTCCTGGGGGCCAACACCATATATTTT. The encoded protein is CSARVGFLGANTIYF.

The CDR3 DNA follows: TGTGCCAGCAGCAACTCCAAGGATTACGAGCAGTACGTC. Translating it yields CASSNSKDYEQYV. This chain uses TRBV21-1 with TRBJ2-7. TRBV21-1 is noted as a pseudogene. This CDR3 region has 13 residues.

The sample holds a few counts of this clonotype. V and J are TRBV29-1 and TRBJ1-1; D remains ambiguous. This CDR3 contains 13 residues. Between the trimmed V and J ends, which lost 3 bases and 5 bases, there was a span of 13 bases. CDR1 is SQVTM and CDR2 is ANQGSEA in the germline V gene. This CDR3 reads CSVDRATETEAFF. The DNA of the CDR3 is TGCAGCGTTGACCGGGCTACGGAAACTGAAGCTTTCTTT.

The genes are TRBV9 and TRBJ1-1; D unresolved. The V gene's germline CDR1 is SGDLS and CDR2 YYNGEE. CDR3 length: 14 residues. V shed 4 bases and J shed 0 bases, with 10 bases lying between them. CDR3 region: CASSSSLMNTEAFF. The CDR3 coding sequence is TGTGCCAGCAGCTCGTCCTTGATGAACACTGAAGCTTTCTTT.

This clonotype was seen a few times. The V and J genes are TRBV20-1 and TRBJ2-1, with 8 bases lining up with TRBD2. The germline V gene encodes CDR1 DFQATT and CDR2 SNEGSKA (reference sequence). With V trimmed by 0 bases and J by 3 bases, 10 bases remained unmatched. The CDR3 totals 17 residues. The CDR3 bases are TGCAGTGCTAGAGATCGGTCGGGAGCGGGGGTCTACAATGAGCAGTTCTTC. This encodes CSARDRSGAGVYNEQFF.

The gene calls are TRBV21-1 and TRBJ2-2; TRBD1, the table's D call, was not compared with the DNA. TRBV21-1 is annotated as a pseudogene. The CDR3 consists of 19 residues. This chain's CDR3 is CASSKGATDPPLNTGELFF. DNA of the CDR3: TGTGCCAGCAGCAAAGGGGCTACGGACCCCCCGTTGAACACCGGGGAGCTGTTTTTT.

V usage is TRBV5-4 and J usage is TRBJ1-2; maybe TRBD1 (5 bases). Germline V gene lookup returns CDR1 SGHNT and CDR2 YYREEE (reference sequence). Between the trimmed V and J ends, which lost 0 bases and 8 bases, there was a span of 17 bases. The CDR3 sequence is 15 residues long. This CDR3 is CASSLDHIGTGGYTF. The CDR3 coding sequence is TGTGCCAGCAGCTTGGACCATATCGGGACGGGGGGCTACACCTTC.

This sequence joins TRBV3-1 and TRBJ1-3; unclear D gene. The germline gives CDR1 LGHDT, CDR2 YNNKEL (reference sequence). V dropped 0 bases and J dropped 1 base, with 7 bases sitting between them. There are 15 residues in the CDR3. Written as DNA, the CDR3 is TGTGCCAGCAGCCAAGATTCAGCATCTGGAAACACCATATATTTT. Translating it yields CASSQDSASGNTIYF.

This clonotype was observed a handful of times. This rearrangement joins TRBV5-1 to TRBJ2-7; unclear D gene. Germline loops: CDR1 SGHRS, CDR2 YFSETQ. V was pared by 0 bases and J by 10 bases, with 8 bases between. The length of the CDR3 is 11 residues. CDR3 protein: CASSLEGPQYF. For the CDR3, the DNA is TGCGCCAGCAGCTTGGAGGGCCCTCAGTACTTC.

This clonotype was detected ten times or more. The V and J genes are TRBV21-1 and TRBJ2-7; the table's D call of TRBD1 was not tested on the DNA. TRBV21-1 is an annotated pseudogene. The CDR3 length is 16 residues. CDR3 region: CASSKVAGTGVFEQYV. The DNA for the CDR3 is TGTGCCAGCAGCAAAGTAGCTGGGACAGGGGTATTCGAGCAGTACGTC.

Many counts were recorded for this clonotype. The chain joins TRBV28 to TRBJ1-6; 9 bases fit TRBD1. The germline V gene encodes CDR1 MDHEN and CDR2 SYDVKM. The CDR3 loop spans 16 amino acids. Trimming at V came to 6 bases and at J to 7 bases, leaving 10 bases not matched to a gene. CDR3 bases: TGTGCCAGCAGCCGTCCCCCCGGGACAGGGAATTCACCCCTCCACTTT. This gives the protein CASSRPPGTGNSPLHF. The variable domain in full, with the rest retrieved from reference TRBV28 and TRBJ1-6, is DVKVTQSSRYLVKRTGEKVFLECVQDMDHENMFWYRQDPGLGLRLIYFSYDVKMKEKGDIPEGYSVSREKKERFSLILESASTNQTSMYLCASSRPPGTGNSPLHFGNGTRLTVT.

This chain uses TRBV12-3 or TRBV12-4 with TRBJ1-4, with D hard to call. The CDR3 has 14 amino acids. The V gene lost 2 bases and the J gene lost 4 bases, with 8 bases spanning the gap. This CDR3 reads CASSLQAINEKLFF. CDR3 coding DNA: TGTGCCAGCAGTTTACAGGCGATTAATGAAAAACTGTTTTTT.

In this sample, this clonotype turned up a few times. CDR3 DNA sequence: TGCAGTGCTAGAGGGGTGAAGCTAGCGGGGCGGGCTGAGCAGTTCTTC. This sequence encodes CSARGVKLAGRAEQFF. This chain links TRBV20-1 with TRBJ2-1; 9 positions agree with TRBD2. The trim removed 1 base at V and 9 bases at J, leaving 13 bases unmatched. The CDR3 is 16 residues long. The germline V gene has CDR1 DFQATT and CDR2 SNEGSKA (reference sequence).